This T cell receptor (beta chain) came from a study of T-cell reconstitution after alpha-beta-depleted transplantation in children. A library of TCRbeta sequences, prepared with unique molecular identifiers, was generated. From the PCR reads, TCRdb called clonotypes with MiXCR, one entry per CDR3 protein. Among about 370,000 distinct CDR3 sequences listed, just over 20% were seen once. This CDR3 has 15 amino acids. Germline CDR1 and CDR2: LNHNV and YYDKDF (reference sequence). V lost 3 bases, J lost 1 base, and 2 bases stayed unmatched. V and J are TRBV15 and TRBJ2-7; 11 bases align to TRBD2. The sequencing used PBMCs from the stem cell graft donor, collected from the stem cell graft. This clonotype was sampled from a human donor who donated a stem cell graft to a child with acute myeloid leukemia. CDR3 nucleotide sequence: TGTGCCACCAGCAGGACTAGCGGGGTTTCCTACGAGCAGTACTTC. It codes for CATSRTSGVSYEQYF.